Listed here are 24 T cell receptor beta chains from one sample, sequenced in a study of cytomegalovirus exposure and HLA in healthy donors. PCR amplification relied on 60 Vbeta primers (plus 13 Jbeta primers). Some clones are missing from TCRdb's copy, which holds only in-frame ones; the method was immunoSEQ multiplex PCR. The sample has 150,000 to 200,000 clones, approximately 78% seen once; the top ten hold about 1.8%. Material for sequencing was PBMCs. These receptors originate from a woman under 30 in good health and CMV-seronegative.

The chain combines TRBV30 with TRBJ2-3; D may be TRBD2 (6 bases). The CDR3 covers 15 residues. V was clipped by 0 bases and J by 1 base, with 11 bases between them. The germline V gene encodes CDR1 GTSNPN and CDR2 SVGIG (reference sequence). This CDR3 is CAWSVTGGGTDTQYF. For the CDR3, the DNA is TGTGCCTGGAGTGTAACCGGGGGTGGCACAGATACGCAGTATTTT. The variable domain in full, with the rest retrieved from reference TRBV30 and TRBJ2-3, is SQTIHQWPATLVQPVGSPLSLECTVEGTSNPNLYWYRQAAGRGLQLLFYSVGIGQISSEVPQNLSASRPQDRQFILSSKKLLLSDSGFYLCAWSVTGGGTDTQYFGPGTRLTVL.

In the case of this clone: Given the absence of the conserved phenylalanine or tryptophan at the CDR3 end, a read error is likely. The DNA is left out, because the CDR3 cannot be placed on it with certainty; the CDR3 is given as TCRdb lists it. The chain combines TRBV1 with TRBJ2-3; the D segment call TRBD2 is taken from the table without a DNA check. TRBV1 is a recognized pseudogene. The CDR3 sequence runs 12 residues, both termini included. This CDR3 is CTSSQDLYRGGS.

In this sample, this clone turned up once. This rearrangement joins TRBV11-2 to TRBJ2-7; the match to TRBD2 covers 12 bases. The CDR3 spans 16 residues. V lost 1 base to trimming and J lost 4 bases; unmatched junction nucleotides: 5. Germline CDR1 is SGHAT and CDR2 is FQNNGV. The CDR3 coding sequence is TGTGCCAGCAGCTTAGTGGCTAGCGGGAGGGGATACGAGCAGTACTTC. Encoded protein: CASSLVASGRGYEQYF.

This chain joins TRBV30 and TRBJ2-3; D uncertain. Per the germline V gene, CDR1 is GTSNPN and CDR2 is SVGIG (reference sequence). V lost 1 base and J lost 1, with 9 bases in between. The CDR3 loop spans 14 amino acids. CDR3 protein: CAWSGLPGTDTQYF. The CDR3 nucleotides read TGTGCCTGGAGTGGGCTGCCCGGCACAGATACGCAGTATTTT.

V gene TRBV28 combines with J gene TRBJ2-5; D may be TRBD2 (6 bases). Germline-derived CDR1 and CDR2 are MDHEN and SYDVKM. With 7 bases removed from V and 3 bases from J, the gap between germline ends came to 18 bases. The CDR3 consists of 15 residues. The CDR3 reads CASTERGKSEETQYF. In DNA, the CDR3 is TGTGCCAGCACCGAACGGGGGAAATCCGAAGAGACCCAGTACTTC.

The rearrangement links TRBV28 to TRBJ1-6; 10 bases map to TRBD1. With V trimmed by 6 bases and J by 7 bases, 12 bases remained unmatched. The CDR3 contains 17 residues. Germline CDR1 MDHEN, CDR2 SYDVKM. CDR3 sequence (DNA): TGTGCCAGCAGGCGACAGGGGGCCGTATTTTCGAATTCACCCCTCCACTTT. Protein product: CASRRQGAVFSNSPLHF.

This chain joins TRBV20-1 and TRBJ2-7, with TRBD1 as a possible D gene (6 bases). V shed 5 bases and J shed 2 bases, with 7 bases lying between them. The germline V gene encodes CDR1 DFQATT and CDR2 SNEGSKA (reference sequence). The CDR3 is made up of 11 amino acids. The DNA for the CDR3 is TGCAGTGCTGGACAGACCTACGAGCAGTACTTC. Amino acid sequence: CSAGQTYEQYF.

This chain links TRBV4-3 with TRBJ2-1, with D hard to call. The CDR3 sequence is 16 residues long. Trimming left V 0 bases short and J 4 bases short, with 13 bases between. In germline, CDR1 is LGHNA, CDR2 YSLEER. CDR3 region: CASSQETRGPYNEQFF. The CDR3 region has the DNA TGCGCCAGCAGCCAAGAGACCAGAGGCCCATACAATGAGCAGTTCTTC.

This clone was seen just once. The chain employs TRBV5-1 and TRBJ2-1; TRBD2 agrees at 12 bases. Per the germline V gene, CDR1 is SGHRS and CDR2 is YFSETQ. This CDR3 has 17 amino acids. V lost 4 bases, J lost 0 bases, and 5 bases stayed unmatched. This chain's CDR3 is CASSITSGRNSYNEQFF. The CDR3 bases are TGCGCCAGCAGCATTACTAGCGGGAGGAACTCCTACAATGAGCAGTTCTTC.

The rearrangement links TRBV6-1 to TRBJ1-1; TRBD1 aligns across 7 bases. Per germline, CDR1 MNHNS and CDR2 SASEGT. Trimming cost V 6 bases and J 2 bases; bases outside gene matches: 6. This CDR3 has 14 residues. The CDR3 here is CASSDRQGNTEAFF. For the CDR3, the DNA is TGTGCCAGCAGCGACCGACAGGGAAACACTGAAGCTTTCTTT.

The chain links TRBV28 to TRBJ2-7, with a tentative D call TRBD1 (6 bases). The V gene's germline CDR1 is MDHEN and CDR2 SYDVKM. V shed 6 bases and J shed 0 bases, with 18 bases lying between them. This CDR3 is 16 amino acids long. CDR3 sequence: CASRTGNDRSSYEQYF. The CDR3 DNA sequence: TGTGCCAGCAGAACCGGGAATGACAGGAGCTCCTACGAGCAGTACTTC.

The chain has TRBV10-3 and TRBJ2-5; D possibly corresponds to TRBD2 (6 bases). This CDR3 spans 15 amino acids. V shed 0 bases and J shed 5 bases, with 13 bases lying between them. Germline loops: CDR1 ENHRY, CDR2 SYGVKD. The CDR3 spells CAISESFVGRETQYF. CDR3 DNA: TGTGCCATCAGTGAGTCGTTTGTAGGGAGGGAGACCCAGTACTTC.

This clone was detected only once. The chain uses TRBV5-1 and TRBJ1-2; 8 bases line up with TRBD1. CDR1 SGHRS and CDR2 YFSETQ come from the germline V gene. Trimming at V came to 4 bases and at J to 8 bases, leaving 13 bases not matched to a gene. The CDR3 extends over 15 amino acids. The CDR3 DNA sequence: TGCGCCAGCAGCATATCCGGGGACAGGAGTGTAGGCTACACCTTC. Translated: CASSISGDRSVGYTF.

This rearrangement joins TRBV5-6 to TRBJ1-1; possibly TRBD1 for D (6 bases). Trimming took off 0 bases at V and 4 bases at J, with 13 bases between the two ends. The CDR3 contains 15 residues. CDR1 and CDR2 (germline): SGHDT, YYEEEE. The CDR3, as DNA: TGTGCCAGCAGCTTGGTTGCAGGGGCCGGCACTGAAGCTTTCTTT. Its translation: CASSLVAGAGTEAFF.

The chain is built from TRBV19 and TRBJ2-2, with 9 bases identical to TRBD2. J lost 5 bases, V lost 5 bases, and 6 bases had no gene match. The germline CDR1 and CDR2 sequences are LNHDA and SQIVND (reference sequence). CDR3 size: 15 residues. CDR3 in DNA: TGTGCCAGTAGTCACCCCACTAGCGGGACCGGGGAGCTGTTTTTT. Translated: CASSHPTSGTGELFF. Supplemented by reference TRBV19 and TRBJ2-2, the full variable domain reads DGGITQSPKYLFRKEGQNVTLSCEQNLNHDAMYWYRQDPGQGLRLIYYSQIVNDFQKGDIAEGYSVSREKKESFPLTVTSAQKNPTAFYLCASSHPTSGTGELFFGEGSRLTVL.

The chain carries TRBV30 and TRBJ2-1; no clear D. Trimming stripped 0 bases from V and 13 bases from J, with 13 bases between. Germline V gene data show CDR1 as GTSNPN and CDR2 as SVGIG (reference sequence). The CDR3 covers 12 residues. The CDR3: CAWSVSPPGQFF. The CDR3 nucleotides read TGTGCCTGGAGTGTGTCCCCCCCCGGTCAGTTCTTC.

The chain links TRBV27 to TRBJ1-2; D is perhaps TRBD1 (5 bases). The V end was cut by 5 bases, the J end by 2 bases, with 12 bases between. Germline V gene sequence: CDR1 MNHEY, CDR2 SMNVEV (reference sequence). The CDR3 covers 14 residues. CDR3 sequence reads: CASSTGPRNYGYTF. CDR3 in DNA: TGTGCCAGCAGTACAGGACCGCGAAACTATGGCTACACCTTC.

The rearrangement joins TRBV7-9 to TRBJ2-7; tentative D call: TRBD1 (5 bases). Trimming removed 5 bases at V and 3 bases at J, with 11 bases between. Germline V gene sequence: CDR1 SEHNR, CDR2 FQNEAQ (reference sequence). The CDR3 length is 13 residues. CDR3 nucleotides: TGTGCCAGCAGCGGAATGGGGCACTACGAGCAGTACTTC. This gives the protein CASSGMGHYEQYF.

A single count supports this clone. The rearrangement uses TRBV5-1 and TRBJ2-1; 7 bases are a match to TRBD1. The CDR3 has 17 amino acids. The ends lost 0 bases at V and 0 bases at J; junction bases unmatched: 6. Per germline, CDR1 SGHRS and CDR2 YFSETQ. CDR3 coding DNA: TGCGCCAGCAGCTTGGGGACAGGAAAAAGCTCCTACAATGAGCAGTTCTTC. It yields the protein CASSLGTGKSSYNEQFF.

This clone was recorded once. The V and J genes are TRBV11-3 and TRBJ2-1, with D maybe TRBD2 (6 bases). The CDR3 runs 15 residues. The V and J ends lost 7 bases and 4 bases respectively, with 17 bases between them. Germline CDR1 is SGHNT and CDR2 is YENEEA. This chain's CDR3 is CASTRFSGPYNEQFF. CDR3 nucleotide sequence: TGTGCCAGCACTAGATTTAGCGGACCTTACAATGAGCAGTTCTTC.

This chain links TRBV28 with TRBJ1-1; TRBD1 is a possible D gene (5 bases). The germline V gene has CDR1 MDHEN and CDR2 SYDVKM. With 2 bases removed from V and 3 bases from J, the gap between germline ends came to 13 bases. The CDR3 extends over 15 amino acids. The CDR3 sequence is CASSLIPGWDTEAFF. The CDR3 bases are TGTGCCAGCAGTTTAATCCCAGGGTGGGACACTGAAGCTTTCTTT.

The V call is TRBV7-9, the J call TRBJ2-2, with D possibly being TRBD2 (5 bases). Looked up from germline, CDR1 is SEHNR and CDR2 is FQNEAQ (reference sequence). This CDR3 comprises 17 residues. Trimming pared 6 bases from V and 5 bases from J, leaving 22 bases between. CDR3 DNA sequence: TGTGCCAGCAGACCCGGCTGGGAACGGGATAAAACCGGGGAGCTGTTTTTT. Amino acid sequence: CASRPGWERDKTGELFF.

A note on this clone: One end of the junction does not line up with germline, which may come from a read error. CDR3 sequence reads: CSSSFASEDTQYF. The CDR3, as DNA: TGTTCCAGCAGCTTTGCTAGCGAAGATACGCAGTATTTT. This chain uses TRBV7-9 with TRBJ2-3; TRBD2 is a possible D gene (6 bases). The CDR3 runs 13 residues. The germline CDR1 and CDR2 sequences are SEHNR and FQNEAQ (reference sequence).

J is TRBJ2-2 and V is TRBV29-1, with 7 bases matching TRBD1. CDR1 is SQVTM and CDR2 is ANQGSEA in the germline V gene. CDR3 length equals 15 residues. V was pared by 0 bases and J by 7 bases, with 8 bases of the junction left unmatched. CDR3 in amino acids: CSVEDRQGWDGELFF. CDR3 nucleotide sequence: TGCAGCGTTGAAGATAGACAGGGTTGGGACGGGGAGCTGTTTTTT.